This TCR beta chain was sequenced in a study of T cells in Graves' hyperthyroidism and ophthalmopathy. Study findings and constraints: Blood also contained most expanded thyroid clonotypes above 0.001.

This clonotype was recorded many times. Its antigen is not identified. What was amplified from RNA transcripts were TCR beta CDR3 regions. The primer set for the first-round RT-PCR of the TCR CDR3 was HTBI. TCRdb itself ran the multiplex PCR reads through MiXCR, one entry per CDR3 protein. The sample includes approximately 510,000 distinct CDR3 sequences, 20% seen only once; the top ten take roughly 29%. The CDR3 contains 16 residues. Deletions cut 6 bases from V and 4 bases from J, with 21 bases between. Germline V gene data show CDR1 as MNHEY and CDR2 as SMNVEV (reference sequence). The study based diagnoses on clinical symptoms, serum thyroxine and TRAb, thyroid ultrasound and orbital computed tomography.

The rearrangement joins TRBV27 to TRBJ2-5, with D tentatively TRBD2 (6 bases). This clonotype was obtained from a man aged 18 to 29 with Graves' hyperthyroidism. Material for sequencing was blood. This CDR3 is CASRNLWGDIGETQYF. The CDR3 DNA is TGTGCCAGCAGGAATCTCTGGGGGGATATAGGAGAGACCCAGTACTTC.